This T cell receptor beta chain originates from a study of memory CD4+ T cells and cytomegalovirus serostatus. Study outcomes and limitations: Each of approximately 69 CMV-associated TCRbeta sequences occurred in one to five individuals.

Clones were read by immunoSEQ multiplex PCR, and TCRdb kept only the in-frame ones, dropping some. The table has about 58,000 clones, 82% seen once; the top ten hold 0.5%. This CDR3 has 9 residues. Germline CDR1 is SGHTA and CDR2 is FQGTGA. This clone was seen a few times. Its antigen is unknown. One junction end does not reproduce the germline sequence, and a read error may be involved. Single viable CD3+CD4+CD8-CD45RO+ cells were sorted as the memory CD4+ T cells. Serostatus was set by detecting CMV pp150, pp28, p38, p52 IgG. The chain has TRBV7-3 and TRBJ1-2; D is perhaps TRBD1 (5 bases). The TCR originated in an adult in good health and CMV-seronegative. Some clones in this sample may be carry-over from other donors' samples. Input material: memory CD4+ T cells from blood. CDR3 sequence reads: CASSLVRVF. Written as DNA, the CDR3 is TGTGCCAGCAGCTTAGTCAGGGTCTTC.